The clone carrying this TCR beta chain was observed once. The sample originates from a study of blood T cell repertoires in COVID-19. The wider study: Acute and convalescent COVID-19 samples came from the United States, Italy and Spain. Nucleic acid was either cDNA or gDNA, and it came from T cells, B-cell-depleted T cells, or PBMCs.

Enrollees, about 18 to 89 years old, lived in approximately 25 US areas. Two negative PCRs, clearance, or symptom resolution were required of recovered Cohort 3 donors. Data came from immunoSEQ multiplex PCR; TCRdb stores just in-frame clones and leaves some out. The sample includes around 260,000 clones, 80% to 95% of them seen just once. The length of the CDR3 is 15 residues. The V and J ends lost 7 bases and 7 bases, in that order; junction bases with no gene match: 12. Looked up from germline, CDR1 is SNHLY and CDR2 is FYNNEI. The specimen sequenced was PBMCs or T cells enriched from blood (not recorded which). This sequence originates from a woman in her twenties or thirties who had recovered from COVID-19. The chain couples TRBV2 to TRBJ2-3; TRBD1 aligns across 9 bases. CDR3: CASIWDRAILNTQYF. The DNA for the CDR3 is TGTGCCAGCATATGGGACAGGGCGATTCTGAATACGCAGTATTTT. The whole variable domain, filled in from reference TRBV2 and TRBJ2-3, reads EPEVTQTPSHQVTQMGQEVILRCVPISNHLYFYWYRQILGQKVEFLVSFYNNEISEKSEIFDDQFSVERPDGSNFTLKIRSTKLEDSAMYFCASIWDRAILNTQYFGPGTRLTVL.